This TCR beta chain emerged from a study of CD8+CD57+ T cells in acquired aplastic anemia (dated 2018 in TCRdb). In terms of the full investigation: On average, sorted CD4+ and CD8+ cells yielded about 3 ug of extracted DNA, with a range of roughly 0.18 to 27.4 ug. A CD8+CD57+ expansion meant a frequency higher than the mean frequency seen in healthy subjects. Overall study results and their limits: Although around 30 CD8+ CDR3 sequences were shared by patients and controls, these sequences appeared highly expressed in patients and within the immunodominant clones of patients. Patients and healthy controls showed no significant difference in CD8+ Simpson's diversity (P=0.060).

Including cysteine and phenylalanine, the CDR3 has 16 amino acids. CDR3 DNA only is kept here, 48 bases in frame from base 1. V has 6 bases trimmed and J has 0 bases trimmed; junction bases matching no gene number 7. The germline V gene gives CDR1 as MNHNS and CDR2 as SASEGT. Expansion of CD8+CD57+ cells had been shown by flow cytometry in the patients chosen for sequencing. Severe acquired aplastic anemia was diagnosed in all patients according to International Study of Aplastic Anemia and Agranulocytosis and Camitta criteria. No patient had received any therapy when blood was sampled. The study deep-sequenced TCR repertoires of sorted CD4+ and CD8+ blood T cells from severe aplastic anemia patients and healthy subjects. Patients were enrolled under clinicaltrials.gov protocols 00001620, 01623167, 00001397, 00071045, 00081523 and 00961064 in the USA. Ficoll-Paque density gradient centrifugation was used to isolate peripheral blood mononuclear cells. Before DNA extraction, CD4+ and CD8+ T cells were sorted by FACS or by magnetic beads.

Genomic DNA served as template for TCR beta VDJ combination and CDR3 sequence profiling. An Illumina HiSeq 2000 was the platform used for TCR repertoire sequencing. Per the source publication's procedure: TRBV/TRBJ rearrangement plots, CDR3 size and DJ length profiles, and Simpson's diversity index were used to assess repertoires. The most abundant DNA sequence in the deep sequencing data was taken as the immunodominant clone. CDR3 amino acid sequences were screened for sharing across subjects and compared with published repertoires and the VDJdb database. The raw public reads went through TCRdb reprocessing: fastp at Q25, MiXCR clone calling, in-frame beta chains kept. Rows matching on CDR3 protein sequence are summarized as one entry with the most common DNA and genes. The V and J calls shown here were made by TCRdb, not taken from the authors' results. The sample table records roughly 170,000 distinct CDR3 sequences; about half of these occur just once. The ten largest clonotypes hold under 15% of the sample.

To note about this clonotype: Its specific antigen is unknown. It has no much larger one-base neighbor in the sample; base qualities were not kept.

Sequences were obtained from sorted CD4+, CD8+, or CD8+CD57+ T cells (not recorded which) from PBMCs. The receptor chain draws on TRBV6-1 and TRBJ1-2; TRBD1 agrees with 10 junctional bases. The receptor comes from a human donor with aplastic anemia. The DNA sequence reads TGTGCCAGCAGCTCGGACAGGGGGTCAACTAACTATGGCTACACCTTC. Its translation is CASSSDRGSTNYGYTF.